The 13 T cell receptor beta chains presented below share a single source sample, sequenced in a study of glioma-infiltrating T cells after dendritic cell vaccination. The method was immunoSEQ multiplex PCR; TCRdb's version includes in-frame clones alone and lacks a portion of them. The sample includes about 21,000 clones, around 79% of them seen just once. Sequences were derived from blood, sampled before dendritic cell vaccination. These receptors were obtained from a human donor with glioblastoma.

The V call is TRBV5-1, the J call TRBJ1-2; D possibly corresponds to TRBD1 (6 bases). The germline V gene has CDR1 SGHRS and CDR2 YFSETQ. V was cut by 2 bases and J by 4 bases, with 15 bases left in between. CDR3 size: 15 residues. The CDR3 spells CASSLETGWPYGYTF. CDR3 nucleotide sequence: TGCGCCAGCAGCTTAGAAACAGGGTGGCCCTATGGCTACACCTTC.

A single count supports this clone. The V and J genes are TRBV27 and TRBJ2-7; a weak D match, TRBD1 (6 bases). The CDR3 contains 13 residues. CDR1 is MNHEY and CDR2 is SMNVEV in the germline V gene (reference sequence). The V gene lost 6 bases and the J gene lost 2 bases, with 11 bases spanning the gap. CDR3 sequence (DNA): TGTGCCAGCAGCCAAGGGGGACCCTACGAGCAGTACTTC. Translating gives CASSQGGPYEQYF.

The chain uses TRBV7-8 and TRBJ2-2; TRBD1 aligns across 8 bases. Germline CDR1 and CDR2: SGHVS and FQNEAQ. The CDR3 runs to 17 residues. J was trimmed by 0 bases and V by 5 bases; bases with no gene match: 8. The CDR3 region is CASSTRQGSANTGELFF. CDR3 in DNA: TGTGCCAGCAGCACGCGACAGGGGTCCGCGAACACCGGGGAGCTGTTTTTT.

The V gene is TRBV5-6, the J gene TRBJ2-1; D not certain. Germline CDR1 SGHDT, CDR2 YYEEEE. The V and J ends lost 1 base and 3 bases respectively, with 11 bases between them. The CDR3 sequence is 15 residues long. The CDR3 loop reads CASSLRVQYYNEQFF. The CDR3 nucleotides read TGTGCCAGCAGCTTGCGTGTGCAGTACTACAATGAGCAGTTCTTC.

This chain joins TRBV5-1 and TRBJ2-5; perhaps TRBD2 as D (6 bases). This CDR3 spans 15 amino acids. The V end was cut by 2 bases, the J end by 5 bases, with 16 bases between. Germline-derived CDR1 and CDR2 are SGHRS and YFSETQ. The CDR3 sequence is CASSFGGMVWETQYF. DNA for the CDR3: TGCGCCAGCAGCTTTGGGGGGATGGTATGGGAGACCCAGTACTTC.

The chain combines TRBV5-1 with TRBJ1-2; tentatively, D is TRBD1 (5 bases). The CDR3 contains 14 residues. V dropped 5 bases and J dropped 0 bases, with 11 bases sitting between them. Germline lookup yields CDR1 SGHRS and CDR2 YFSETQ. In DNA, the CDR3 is TGCGCCAGCAGTCAGGGCACCACTAACTATGGCTACACCTTC. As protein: CASSQGTTNYGYTF.

DNA for the CDR3: TGTGCCAGTAGAGGGGGACAGGAGTCCTACGAGCAGTACTTC. As protein: CASRGGQESYEQYF. This rearrangement joins TRBV19 to TRBJ2-7, with TRBD1 identical over 8 bases. The length of the CDR3 is 14 residues. Germline V gene lookup returns CDR1 LNHDA and CDR2 SQIVND (reference sequence). Germline trimming cut 6 bases from V and 1 base from J; bases unmatched to any gene: 5.

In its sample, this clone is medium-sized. The CDR3 DNA reads TGTGCCTGGAGTGTACGTCCTTTACCGATAGAGGGTGGCTACACCTTC. This codes for CAWSVRPLPIEGGYTF. The V call is TRBV30, the J call TRBJ1-2; D remains unclear. In germline, CDR1 is GTSNPN, CDR2 SVGIG (reference sequence). The CDR3 runs to 16 residues. V was clipped by 0 bases and J by 7 bases, with 21 bases between them. Together with reference TRBV30 and TRBJ1-2, the CDR3 gives the full variable domain: SQTIHQWPATLVQPVGSPLSLECTVEGTSNPNLYWYRQAAGRGLQLLFYSVGIGQISSEVPQNLSASRPQDRQFILSSKKLLLSDSGFYLCAWSVRPLPIEGGYTFGSGTRLTVV.

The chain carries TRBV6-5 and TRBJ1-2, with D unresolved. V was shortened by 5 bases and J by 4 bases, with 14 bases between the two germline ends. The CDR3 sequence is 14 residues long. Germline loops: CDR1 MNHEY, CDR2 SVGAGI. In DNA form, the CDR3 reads TGTGCCAGCAGTCTCCTACCGCGAAGCTATGGCTACACCTTC. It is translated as CASSLLPRSYGYTF.

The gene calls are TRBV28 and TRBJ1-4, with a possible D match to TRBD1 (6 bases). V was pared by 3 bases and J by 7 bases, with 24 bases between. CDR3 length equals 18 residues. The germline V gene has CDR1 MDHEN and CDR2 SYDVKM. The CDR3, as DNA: TGTGCCAGCAGTTTTCCGGGACATCATCTTTCATGGGGTGAAAAACTGTTTTTT. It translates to CASSFPGHHLSWGEKLFF. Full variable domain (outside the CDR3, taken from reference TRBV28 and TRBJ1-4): DVKVTQSSRYLVKRTGEKVFLECVQDMDHENMFWYRQDPGLGLRLIYFSYDVKMKEKGDIPEGYSVSREKKERFSLILESASTNQTSMYLCASSFPGHHLSWGEKLFFGSGTQLSVL.

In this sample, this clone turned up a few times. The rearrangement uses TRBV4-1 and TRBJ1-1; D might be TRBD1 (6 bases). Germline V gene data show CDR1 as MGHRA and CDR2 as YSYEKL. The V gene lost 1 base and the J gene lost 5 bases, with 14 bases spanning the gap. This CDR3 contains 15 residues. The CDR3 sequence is CASSQVAGDLTEAFF. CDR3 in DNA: TGCGCCAGCAGCCAAGTAGCAGGGGATTTGACTGAAGCTTTCTTT.

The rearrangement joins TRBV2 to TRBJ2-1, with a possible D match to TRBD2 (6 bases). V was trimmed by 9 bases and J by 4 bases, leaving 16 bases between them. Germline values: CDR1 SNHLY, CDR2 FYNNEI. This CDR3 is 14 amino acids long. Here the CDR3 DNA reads TGTGCCAGTATATCGGGGGTGCGGTACAATGAGCAGTTCTTC. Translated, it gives CASISGVRYNEQFF.

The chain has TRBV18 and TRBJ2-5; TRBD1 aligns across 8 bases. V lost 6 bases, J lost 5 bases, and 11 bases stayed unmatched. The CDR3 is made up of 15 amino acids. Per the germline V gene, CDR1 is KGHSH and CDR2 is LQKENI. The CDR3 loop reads CASSLGTGSWETQYF. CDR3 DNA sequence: TGTGCCAGCTCTCTCGGGACAGGCTCTTGGGAGACCCAGTACTTC.